A selection of T cell receptor beta chains follows, all from one sample in a study of TIL therapy for anti-PD-1-resistant metastatic lung cancer. Sequencing used immunoSEQ multiplex PCR; TCRdb keeps in-frame clones, though not all of them. The sample has some 90,000 clones, just over 65% seen once. This material consisted of tumor tissue, taken at baseline. All receptors derive from a person between 25 and 79 years old with non-small cell lung cancer. Each CDR3 is given without its conserved first and last residue. A D gene is named only where the DNA matches it firmly. Part of the rows lack a size; the others show once, few, many or a class for expanded clones.

clone size,J gene,V gene,D gene,CDR3 protein
few,TRBJ2-7,TRBV7-9,TRBD1,ASSLEDRGSYEQY
NA,TRBJ2-3,TRBV28,TRBD2,ASTPGLAVFSTDTQY
NA,TRBJ2-7,TRBV7-9,TRBD1,ASSLGTGAYEQY
NA,TRBJ1-5,TRBV6-5,NA,ASRAGGGNQPQH
NA,TRBJ2-7,TRBV10-3,NA,AISAGPSYTEQY
NA,TRBJ2-3,TRBV5-1,TRBD1,ASSLQRTGDADTQY
NA,TRBJ2-7,TRBV2,NA,ASSAKGHASSYEQY
once,TRBJ2-3,TRBV7-2,NA,ASTPTTRGTQY
NA,TRBJ2-7,TRBV6-5,NA,ASSYFNEQY
NA,TRBJ2-4,TRBV9,TRBD1,ASSVAGGRNIQY
few,TRBJ2-7,TRBV4-2,NA,ASSHGTWGEQY
NA,TRBJ2-1,TRBV7-2,TRBD2,ASSPGASGSNEQF
NA,TRBJ2-1,TRBV12-5,TRBD1,ASGLTGVNEQF
NA,TRBJ2-3,TRBV3-1/TRBV3-2,NA,ASSLLTSIVHADTQY
NA,TRBJ2-3,TRBV7-7,NA,ASSLGGGADTQY
NA,TRBJ2-1,TRBV7-3,TRBD2,ASSSLAGGPHEQF
NA,TRBJ1-5,TRBV19,NA,ASRPGGRGNQPQH
few,TRBJ2-2,TRBV30,NA,AWSEGRNTGELF
NA,TRBJ2-4,TRBV30,TRBD1,AWTVQGANIQY
NA,TRBJ2-3,TRBV10-3,NA,AISGADTQY
few,TRBJ2-7,TRBV19,TRBD1,ASSILGQGAHEQY
NA,TRBJ2-1,TRBV2,TRBD2,ASSAGGRYNEQF
few,TRBJ1-1,TRBV30,NA,AWSRTTGNTEAF
NA,TRBJ1-6,TRBV7-3,TRBD1,ASSLGTGYSPLH
few,TRBJ2-2,TRBV5-8,NA,ASSLPNRVTGELF
NA,TRBJ2-3,TRBV29-1,NA,SVVRAHRTRGDTQY
NA,TRBJ2-2,TRBV28,NA,ASSFAGELF
few,TRBJ2-3,TRBV19,NA,ASSTRDQGFAAQY
NA,TRBJ1-5,TRBV5-1,NA,ASSPGLSSNQPQH
NA,TRBJ2-3,TRBV19,NA,ASSPGSGGDTQY
NA,TRBJ2-7,TRBV6-6,NA,ASTPDRTYEQY